Below are 21 T cell receptor beta chains sequenced from a single sample in a study of cytomegalovirus exposure and HLA in healthy donors. The PCR had 60 Vbeta and 13 Jbeta primers. Repertoires were generated with immunoSEQ multiplex PCR, while TCRdb's copy carries only in-frame clones and drops some. The sample lists roughly 190,000 clones, around 90% occurring once. Source material: PBMCs. These receptors were collected from a woman aged 18-29 years in good health and CMV-seronegative.

V gene TRBV7-9 combines with J gene TRBJ1-5; 7 bases align to TRBD1. With V trimmed by 1 base and J by 6 bases, 3 bases remained unmatched. Germline CDR1 and CDR2: SEHNR and FQNEAQ (reference sequence). The CDR3 has 14 residues. CDR3 nucleotides: TGTGCCAGCAGCTTAGGTAGGGGGCTTCAGCCCCAGCATTTT. The encoded protein is CASSLGRGLQPQHF. The variable domain in full, completed from reference TRBV7-9 and TRBJ1-5, reads DTGVSQNPRHKITKRGQNVTFRCDPISEHNRLYWYRQTLGQGPEFLTYFQNEAQLEKSRLLSDRFSAERPKGSFSTLEIQRTEQGDSAMYLCASSLGRGLQPQHFGDGTRLSIL.

The chain couples TRBV6-5 to TRBJ1-1; D may be TRBD1 (5 bases). Germline V gene data show CDR1 as MNHEY and CDR2 as SVGAGI. This CDR3 contains 12 residues. Trimming took 5 bases from V and 4 from J, leaving 8 bases between them. The chain's CDR3 is CASSTGPTEAFF. CDR3 nucleotide sequence: TGTGCCAGCAGTACAGGACCCACTGAAGCTTTCTTT.

Only a few counts were recorded for this clone. The J gene is TRBJ1-2, the V gene TRBV28; TRBD1 matches at 7 bases. The V gene end was trimmed by 4 bases and the J gene end by 12 bases; junction bases not matched to a gene: 11. The germline V gene encodes CDR1 MDHEN and CDR2 SYDVKM. This CDR3 comprises 13 residues. The CDR3 here is CASSSAGTASHTF. The CDR3 DNA follows: TGTGCCAGCAGTTCCGCCGGGACAGCCTCCCACACCTTC.

This clone has only one observation. V and J are TRBV2 and TRBJ1-1; TRBD1 is a possible D gene (6 bases). Trimming pared 7 bases from V and 0 bases from J, leaving 12 bases between. In germline, CDR1 is SNHLY, CDR2 FYNNEI. This CDR3 has 14 amino acids. CDR3 in amino acids: CASKGDPMNTEAFF. The CDR3, as DNA: TGTGCCAGCAAGGGGGATCCGATGAACACTGAAGCTTTCTTT. The full variable domain, in which reference TRBV2 and TRBJ1-1 provide the parts outside the CDR3, is EPEVTQTPSHQVTQMGQEVILRCVPISNHLYFYWYRQILGQKVEFLVSFYNNEISEKSEIFDDQFSVERPDGSNFTLKIRSTKLEDSAMYFCASKGDPMNTEAFFGQGTRLTVV.

CDR3 in DNA: TGTGCCAGCAGTGAATCGGGAGCCCAGTACTTC. It codes for CASSESGAQYF. V and J are TRBV6-1 and TRBJ2-5, with D possibly TRBD2 on 6 matching bases. V shed 2 bases and J shed 9 bases, with 7 bases lying between them. The CDR3 runs to 11 residues. Germline V gene data show CDR1 as MNHNS and CDR2 as SASEGT.

The chain is built from TRBV19 and TRBJ2-7; 9 positions agree with TRBD2. The CDR3 runs 16 residues. Germline CDR1 LNHDA, CDR2 SQIVND (reference sequence). V dropped 1 base and J dropped 5; count of bases not matched to a gene: 9. CDR3 in DNA: TGTGCCAGTAGTATAGGGGGTAGCGGGAGAACGGACGAGCAGTACTTC. Protein sequence: CASSIGGSGRTDEQYF.

The DNA for the CDR3 is TGTGCCAGCAGTTTATCGGACAGGGGGCATACAGATACGCAGTATTTT. Translating gives CASSLSDRGHTDTQYF. The chain recombines TRBV27 with TRBJ2-3; 11 bases align to TRBD1. Germline CDR1 is MNHEY and CDR2 is SMNVEV (reference sequence). The V and J ends lost 0 bases and 3 bases, in that order; junction bases with no gene match: 2. The CDR3 has 16 residues.

V and J are TRBV7-9 and TRBJ2-1; 10 bases map to TRBD2. The CDR3 consists of 16 residues. The V segment lost 5 bases and the J segment 7 bases; nucleotides outside the gene matches: 11. The germline gives CDR1 SEHNR, CDR2 FQNEAQ (reference sequence). The CDR3 DNA reads as TGTGCCAGCAGCCCCCTAAGCGGGAGGGCCGGGAATGAGCAGTTCTTC. It is translated as CASSPLSGRAGNEQFF.

This chain connects TRBV27 to TRBJ1-1; 11 positions match TRBD1. V lost 6 bases and J lost 5; bases outside the gene matches: 11. The germline gives CDR1 MNHEY, CDR2 SMNVEV (reference sequence). This CDR3 is built from 16 residues. The CDR3: CASSPLGQGAWTEAFF. The CDR3, as DNA: TGTGCCAGCAGCCCCTTAGGACAGGGGGCCTGGACTGAAGCTTTCTTT.

Comments on this clone: This CDR3 is also generated by other DNA sequences in the sample. The V gene is TRBV6-1, the J gene TRBJ2-7, with 12 positions matching TRBD2. After removal of 6 bases from V and 2 bases from J, the junction contained 2 bases not matched to a gene. Germline assignment: CDR1 MNHNS and CDR2 SASEGT. This CDR3 is built from 14 residues. CDR3 sequence reads: CASRGLAGTYEQYF. In DNA form, the CDR3 reads TGTGCCAGCAGAGGACTAGCGGGGACCTACGAGCAGTACTTC.

This clone was seen just once. The chain has TRBV28 and TRBJ2-7; 7 positions match TRBD1. The trim removed 5 bases at V and 3 bases at J, leaving 7 bases unmatched. Looked up from germline, CDR1 is MDHEN and CDR2 is SYDVKM. The CDR3 extends over 14 amino acids. The CDR3 loop reads CASSPTGTVYEQYF. CDR3 in DNA: TGTGCCAGCAGTCCCACAGGGACAGTCTACGAGCAGTACTTC.

The sample holds one count of this clone. V gene TRBV4-1 combines with J gene TRBJ2-5; 8 nucleotides agree with TRBD1. The DNA end is a closer match to TRBJ2-7, so the J assignment may be wrong. The CDR3 sequence is 12 residues long. Germline V gene data show CDR1 as MGHRA and CDR2 as YSYEKL. The CDR3 here is CASSQTGDEQYF. CDR3 nucleotide sequence: TGCGCCAGCAGCCAGACAGGGGACGAGCAGTACTTC.

The chain recombines TRBV5-1 with TRBJ2-7; D gene uncertain. Trimming removed 5 bases from V and 7 bases from J, with 19 bases in between. The CDR3 totals 14 residues. Germline CDR1 reads SGHRS; CDR2 reads YFSETQ. CDR3 DNA: TGCGCCAGCAGTTTCACACTTCAGGCGCTTGAGCAGTACTTC. It is translated as CASSFTLQALEQYF.

The chain combines TRBV25-1 with TRBJ2-7; possible D gene TRBD1, 6 bases. This CDR3 is 14 amino acids long. Germline CDR1 reads MGHDK; CDR2 reads SYGVNS. With 3 bases removed from V and 2 bases from J, the gap between germline ends came to 11 bases. The CDR3 here is CASSEPGATYEQYF. CDR3 DNA sequence: TGTGCCAGCAGTGAGCCAGGGGCGACCTACGAGCAGTACTTC.

This clone was counted a single time. The sample holds other DNA sequences that translate to the same CDR3. The chain joins TRBV19 to TRBJ2-7; D is possibly TRBD2 (6 bases). The CDR3 is 13 residues long. From germline, CDR1 is LNHDA and CDR2 SQIVND (reference sequence). Deletions cut 3 bases from V and 1 base from J, with 7 bases between. The CDR3 DNA reads TGTGCCAGTAGTATCGGGACTTCCTACGAGCAGTACTTC. It is translated as CASSIGTSYEQYF.

The genes are TRBV5-4 and TRBJ2-2, with TRBD2 matching 9 bases. V lost 2 bases to trimming and J lost 3 bases; unmatched junction nucleotides: 5. Germline V gives CDR1 SGHNT, CDR2 YYREEE (reference sequence). The CDR3 has 16 residues. The CDR3 loop is CASSFASGIDTGELFF. For the CDR3, the DNA is TGTGCCAGCAGCTTCGCTAGCGGGATTGACACCGGGGAGCTGTTTTTT.

This chain uses TRBV5-4 with TRBJ2-1; possibly TRBD2 for D (5 bases). The CDR3 contains 11 residues. The ends were cut back, 2 bases at V and 8 bases at J, with 5 bases in the middle. Germline CDR1 SGHNT, CDR2 YYREEE (reference sequence). The CDR3 protein is CASSFGDEQFF. The DNA of the CDR3 is TGTGCCAGCAGCTTCGGGGATGAGCAGTTCTTC.

The chain couples TRBV10-1 to TRBJ1-1; 7 bases fit TRBD1. Per the germline V gene, CDR1 is WNHNN and CDR2 is SYGVQD (reference sequence). V was clipped by 9 bases and J by 1 base; unmatched bases: 5. This CDR3 spans 13 amino acids. CDR3 bases: TGCGCCAGGTCCAGGGGGGAGAACACTGAAGCTTTCTTT. Amino acids: CARSRGENTEAFF.

A remark on this clone: The junction departs from germline at one end; a sequencing error may be responsible. This chain joins TRBV5-1 and TRBJ2-1, with 9 bases fitting TRBD1. CDR3 length equals 15 residues. Germline V lookup: CDR1 SGHRS, CDR2 YFSETQ. The CDR3 loop is CASRPGTGKYNGQFF. The DNA for the CDR3 is TGCGCCAGCAGACCCGGGACAGGGAAATACAATGGGCAGTTCTTC.

This sequence joins TRBV30 and TRBJ1-4; D is ambiguous. Germline CDR1 GTSNPN, CDR2 SVGIG (reference sequence). The CDR3 runs to 13 residues. Trimming pared 1 base from V and 8 bases from J, leaving 11 bases between. Here the CDR3 DNA reads TGTGCCTGGAGTGGGGCACTCGAGGAAAAACTGTTTTTT. Translating gives CAWSGALEEKLFF.

V gene TRBV18 combines with J gene TRBJ1-2; no reliable D call. The germline V gene has CDR1 KGHSH and CDR2 LQKENI. The CDR3 is made up of 11 amino acids. V was shortened by 3 bases and J by 8 bases, with 7 bases between the two germline ends. The CDR3 DNA is TGTGCCAGCTCACCGAGGGAGGGCTACACCTTC. It encodes CASSPREGYTF.